This T cell receptor (beta chain) was identified in a study of regulatory and conventional T cells in RAG deficiency. Regarding the study as a whole: In Omenn syndrome, Treg and Tconv repertoires overlapped >75%. Other subsets showed 9 to 10-fold reductions, but Treg unique TCR beta sequences fell 80 to 100-fold in these patients. RAG-deficient patients showed markedly lower Shannon entropy and higher Simpson indices than control T-cell subsets.

TCRdb's table, derived via immunoSEQ multiplex PCR, lists solely in-frame clones and lacks some. The sample includes roughly 29,000 clones, about 95% of them seen just once. About this clone: Its antigen is as yet unknown.

Blood CD4+ CD25-low CD127-high conventional T cells supplied the genomic DNA template. CDR3 length: 14 residues. V shed 6 bases, J shed 1 base, and the junction held 5 bases outside the gene matches. The germline CDR1 and CDR2 sequences are LNHDA and SQIVND (reference sequence). The sample was also reused in another study, on regulatory T cells. That source notes: Amplification used 52 TRBV primers and 13 TRBJ primers. Patient repertoires had restricted TRB V-J pairs and skewed V and J usage, most in Tregs.

Sequencing was performed on CD25- CD4+ T cells sorted from blood. The V call is TRBV19, the J call TRBJ1-2, with TRBD1 matching 7 bases. The TCR originated in a human donor in good health. The CDR3 DNA follows: TGTGCCAGTAGCCTCCACAGGGGTAACTATGGCTACACCTTC. Encoded protein: CASSLHRGNYGYTF.